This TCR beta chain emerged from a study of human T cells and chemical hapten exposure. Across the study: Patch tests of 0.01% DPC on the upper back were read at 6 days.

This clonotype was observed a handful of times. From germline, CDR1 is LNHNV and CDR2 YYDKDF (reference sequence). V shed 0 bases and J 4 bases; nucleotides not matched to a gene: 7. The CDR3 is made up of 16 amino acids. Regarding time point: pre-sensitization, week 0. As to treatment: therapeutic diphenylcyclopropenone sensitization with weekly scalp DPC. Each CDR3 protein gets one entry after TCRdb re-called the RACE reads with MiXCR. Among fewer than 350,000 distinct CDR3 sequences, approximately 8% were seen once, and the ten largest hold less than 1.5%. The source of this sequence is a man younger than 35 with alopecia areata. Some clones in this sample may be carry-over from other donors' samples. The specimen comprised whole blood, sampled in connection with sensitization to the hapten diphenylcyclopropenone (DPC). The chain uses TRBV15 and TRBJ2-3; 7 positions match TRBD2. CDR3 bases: TGTGCCACCAGCAGAGATGTTGGGAGGGACCCAGATACGCAGTATTTT. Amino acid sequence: CATSRDVGRDPDTQYF.